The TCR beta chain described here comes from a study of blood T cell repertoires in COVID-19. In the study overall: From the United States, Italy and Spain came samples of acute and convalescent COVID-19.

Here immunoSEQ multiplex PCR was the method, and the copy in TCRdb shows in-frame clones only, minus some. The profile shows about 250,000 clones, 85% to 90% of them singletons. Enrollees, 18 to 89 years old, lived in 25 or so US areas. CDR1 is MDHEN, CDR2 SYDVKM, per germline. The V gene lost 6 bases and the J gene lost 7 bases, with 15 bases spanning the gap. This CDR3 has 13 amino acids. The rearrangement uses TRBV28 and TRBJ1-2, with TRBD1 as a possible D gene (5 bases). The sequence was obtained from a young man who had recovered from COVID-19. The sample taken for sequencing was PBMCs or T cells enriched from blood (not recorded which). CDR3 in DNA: TGTGCCAGCAGCCTCCAGGGAAGTAGTGGCTACACCTTC. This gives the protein CASSLQGSSGYTF.